This T cell receptor beta chain is drawn from a study of breast tumors, draining lymph nodes, adjacent tissues. Study-wide results and limits: Tumor repertoires ranked between lymph nodes and nontumor tissue in diversity, with V and J gene preferences. Luminal-like breast cancer showed significantly higher tumor–nontumor repertoire similarity than basal-like. The data were judged consistent with most tumor T cells coming from lymph node and expanding in tumor. The lymph node origin of tumor T cells was framed as consistent with a hypothesis, not demonstrated.

This clonotype was recorded at least ten times. The antigen remains unidentified. TCRdb passed the multiplex PCR reads through MiXCR, listing each CDR3 protein once. The table records 200,000 or so distinct CDR3 sequences, around 29% of them present only once. The CDR3 has 16 amino acids. Germline loops: CDR1 SGHRS, CDR2 YFSETQ. With V trimmed by 1 base and J by 6 bases, 11 bases remained unmatched. Axillary draining lymph nodes of breast cancer patients supplied the node samples. The TCR was taken from a female donor with breast cancer. Some clones in this sample may be carry-over from other donors' samples. Sequenced input: axillary lymph node tissue. The chain uses TRBV5-1 and TRBJ2-3; 7 nucleotides line up with TRBD1. The CDR3 spells CASSLSGRGFLDTQYF. The CDR3 DNA reads TGCGCCAGCAGCTTGTCAGGCAGGGGGTTTTTGGATACGCAGTATTTT. Full variable domain (rest looked up from reference TRBV5-1 and TRBJ2-3): KAGVTQTPRYLIKTRGQQVTLSCSPISGHRSVSWYQQTPGQGLQFLFEYFSETQRNKGNFPGRFSGRQFSNSRSEMNVSTLELGDSALYLCASSLSGRGFLDTQYFGPGTRLTVL.